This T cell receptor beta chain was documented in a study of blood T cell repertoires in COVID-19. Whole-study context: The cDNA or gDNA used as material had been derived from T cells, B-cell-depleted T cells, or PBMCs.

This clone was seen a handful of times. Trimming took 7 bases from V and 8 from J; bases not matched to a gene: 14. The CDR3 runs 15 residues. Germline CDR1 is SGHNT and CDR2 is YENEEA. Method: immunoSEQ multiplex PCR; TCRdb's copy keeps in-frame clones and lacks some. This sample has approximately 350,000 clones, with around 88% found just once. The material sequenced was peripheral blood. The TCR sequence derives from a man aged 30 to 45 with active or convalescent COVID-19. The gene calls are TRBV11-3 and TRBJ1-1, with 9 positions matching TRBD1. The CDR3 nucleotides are TGTGCCAGCAAAGCCGTGGGACAGGGTTATGAGGAAGCTTTCTTT. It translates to CASKAVGQGYEEAFF. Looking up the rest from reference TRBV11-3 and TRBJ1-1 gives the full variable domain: EAGVVQSPRYKIIEKKQPVAFWCNPISGHNTLYWYLQNLGQGPELLIRYENEEAVDDSQLPKDRFSAERLKGVDSTLKIQPAELGDSAVYLCASKAVGQGYEEAFFGQGTRLTVV.